These 4 T cell receptor beta chains were all obtained from the same sample, sequenced in a study of shared clonotypes between healthy human individuals. The repertoire was sequenced with immunoSEQ multiplex PCR; TCRdb's copy has only in-frame clones and lacks some. The table includes about 1.5 million clones, around 98% detected once. The sequenced sample consisted of naive CD4+ T cells sorted from blood. Noted subset: CD45RA+ positively selected. All receptors come from a man in his thirties or forties in good health.

As concerns this clone: Different DNA sequences within this sample yield the same CDR3. This chain connects TRBV5-1 to TRBJ1-4, with 7 bases fitting TRBD1. The CDR3 spans 14 residues. The ends lost 4 bases at V and 5 bases at J; junction bases unmatched: 5. Germline V gene sequence: CDR1 SGHRS, CDR2 YFSETQ. CDR3: CASSPGTANEKLFF. The CDR3 DNA reads TGCGCCAGCAGCCCCGGGACAGCGAATGAAAAACTGTTTTTT.

The J gene is TRBJ2-5, the V gene TRBV7-2; D remains unclear. The CDR3 has 13 amino acids. CDR1 and CDR2 from the germline V gene are SGHTA and FQGNSA. V lost 9 bases to trimming and J lost 5 bases, with 16 bases between them. CDR3 in DNA: TGTGCCAGTACTACCAAATTCGGGGAGACCCAGTACTTC. Its translation: CASTTKFGETQYF.

The count of this clone is one. The V call is TRBV28, the J call TRBJ2-1, with 11 bases identical to TRBD2. Germline V gene lookup returns CDR1 MDHEN and CDR2 SYDVKM. The CDR3 runs to 17 residues. Trimming took 5 bases from V and 7 from J; bases not matched to a gene: 13. CDR3 coding DNA: TGTGCCAGCAGTAGTGCCTTGAATAGCGGGAGGGCAAATGAGCAGTTCTTC. It codes for CASSSALNSGRANEQFF.

This clone is a singleton in its sample. The genes are TRBV2 and TRBJ2-2, with D perhaps TRBD1 (5 bases). Germline V lookup: CDR1 SNHLY, CDR2 FYNNEI. The CDR3 runs to 17 residues. Trimming cost V 7 bases and J 0 bases, with 18 bases left between them. This CDR3 is CASTGRGSWPNTGELFF. CDR3 nucleotides: TGTGCCAGCACTGGAAGGGGATCATGGCCGAACACCGGGGAGCTGTTTTTT.